Following are 3 T cell receptor beta chains from one sample sequenced in a study of coeliac disease. The repertoire was sequenced with immunoSEQ multiplex PCR; TCRdb's copy has only in-frame clones and lacks some. The sample includes 7,300 or so clones, roughly 63% seen only once; the top ten take over 3%. Material: lamina propria lymphocytes from the gut. These receptors originate from an older woman with active celiac disease.

The chain recombines TRBV5-4 with TRBJ1-2, with 10 nucleotides matching TRBD1. The CDR3 covers 13 residues. The trim removed 3 bases at V and 8 bases at J, leaving 4 bases unmatched. Germline CDR1 SGHNT, CDR2 YYREEE (reference sequence). Here the CDR3 DNA reads TGTGCCAGCAGCTCAGACAGGGGGCGCGGCTACACCTTC. It specifies CASSSDRGRGYTF.

The V gene is TRBV18, the J gene TRBJ2-1; TRBD2 matches 9 bases. Germline V gene data show CDR1 as KGHSH and CDR2 as LQKENI. The J segment lost 0 bases and the V segment lost 0 bases, leaving 0 bases of the junction unmatched. This CDR3 is built from 16 residues. CDR3 amino acids: CASSPPSGGSYNEQFF. The CDR3, as DNA: TGTGCCAGCTCACCACCTAGCGGGGGCTCCTACAATGAGCAGTTCTTC. Full variable domain (missing parts from reference TRBV18 and TRBJ2-1): NAGVMQNPRHLVRRRGQEARLRCSPMKGHSHVYWYRQLPEEGLKFMVYLQKENIIDESGMPKERFSAEFPKEGPSILRIQQVVRGDSAAYFCASSPPSGGSYNEQFFGPGTRLTVL.

The chain links TRBV30 to TRBJ2-5, with 8 bases aligning to TRBD1. Germline CDR1 and CDR2: GTSNPN and SVGIG (reference sequence). V was pared by 6 bases and J by 2 bases, with 8 bases of the junction left unmatched. The CDR3 sequence is 14 residues long. This chain's CDR3 is CACNRGYSQETQYF. The CDR3 DNA reads TGTGCCTGCAACAGGGGGTACTCGCAAGAGACCCAGTACTTC.